This T cell receptor (beta chain) was retrieved from a study of T cell responses to AZD1222 COVID-19 vaccine (dated by TCRdb to about 2021). Looking at the study overall: A total of 233 trial participants underwent TCR sequencing, of whom roughly 210 had received two doses of AZD1222 and about 25 had received two doses of the MenACWY control vaccine. Trial participants were enrolled into age subgroups of 18-55, 56-69 and 70-plus years, which contained roughly 150, 30 and 60 TCR-sequenced participants, respectively. What the work shows at the level of the full study, not this receptor alone: After two AZD1222 doses, both the breadth and the depth of spike-specific TCRs were significantly higher than at day 0 and than in MenACWY recipients. Conclusions about previously exposed vaccinees are limited because only five to seven AZD1222 recipients were SARS-CoV-2 seropositive at baseline. No day 14 peak-response samples were available, so repertoires were characterized only after the peak T cell response. Participants were mostly white British, with more females than males. The authors suggested clonal diversity may have been underestimated. Nearly half of unique spike-specific TCRs reportedly recognized epitopes outside regions mutated in the B.1.351 and B.1.1.7 variants. In the small 56-69-year group, the increase in depth fell short of significance, most likely because of low power. The vaccine-associated CD4 TCRs covered the entire spike protein, and the dominant responses fell in regions 160-218 and 743-854.

The CDR3 regions of human TCRbeta chains were subjected to immunosequencing. The original methods were these. Repertoire TCRs were matched against a reference library of SARS-CoV-2-specific TCRs generated with the MIRA antigen-specificity platform. Breadth meant the fraction of unique TCRs that were SARS-CoV-2-associated, whereas depth meant the fraction of total T cells that were SARS-CoV-2-associated. Using the MIRA data, each spike-specific TCR was mapped to the spike region that the TCR reacts to and placed in a CD4 or CD8 class. Log10-transformed breadth and depth values were compared by one-way ANOVA with Sidak's multiple comparisons tests. The table was pulled from immuneACCESS by TCRdb, which kept in-frame rearrangements only. Such tables lose some clones; where checked, under half of the loss comes from unresolved V genes, and the rest has no known cause. V and J calls and clone size come straight from that table; D and trimming were deduced from the DNA. This sample gives around 150,000 clones in total; about 91% of them show up just once. The ten largest clones capture 1% to 1.5% of the sample.

Turning to this clone: It lacks a known antigen. No base-level quality is on record; no much larger clone is a single base apart.

In light of the paper, this sample's time point label describes: about 28 days (+/-7) after the second vaccine dose. Because spike-specific TCR depth and breadth did not differ between the two schedules, AZD1222 recipients who got a second dose at roughly 4 weeks were pooled with those who got a second dose at roughly 12 weeks. Samples from vaccinated people were obtained from the UK trials COV001 and COV002, which included a single-blind randomized controlled phase 2/3 trial of AZD1222 (ChAdOx1 nCoV-19) in healthy adults. For TCRbeta chain sequencing, PBMC samples were collected from trial participants at day 0 and at day 28 after the second dose. The CDR3, from cysteine to phenylalanine, totals 17 residues. Left in the record is the CDR3 DNA by itself, 51 bases read in frame from the first base. The germline V gene (reference sequence) sets CDR1 to LNHDA and CDR2 to SQIVND. Trimming leaves V shorter by 5 bases and J shorter by 0 bases, with the junction holding 5 bases beyond the gene matches.

The sample was peripheral blood, taken 28 days after the second AZD1222 dose. This TCR came from an adult who received the AZD1222 COVID-19 vaccine. The chain is assembled from TRBV19 and TRBJ1-6; TRBD1 matches 9 bases in the middle. This receptor has the CDR3 CASSPGTGSSYNSPLHF. The DNA sequence follows: TGTGCCAGTAGTCCGGGGACAGGGAGCTCCTATAATTCACCCCTCCACTTT.